The clone carrying this T cell receptor beta chain was detected only once. The target antigen is unknown. Generated by immunoSEQ multiplex PCR, the TCRdb table keeps only in-frame clones and is missing some. The sample has about 99,000 clones; 80% to 90% are singletons. The source of the sample is a study of T cell clones after liver transplantation. Overall study context: Tolerance: complete withdrawal held at least one year, liver enzymes staying within twice normal.

Unstimulated PBMCs were sorted into CD3+CD4+ and CD3+CD8+ populations. Whole-study findings and limits: Donor-reactive sequences fell more than third party-reactive ones, suggesting partial deletion. Circulating graft-donor-reactive CD4 TCRbeta sequences fell significantly post-transplant in most of the 8 subjects.

The CDR3 has 15 residues. CDR1 is MNHNY, CDR2 SVGAGI, per germline (reference sequence). V shed 0 bases and J shed 2 bases, with 11 bases lying between them. The gene calls are TRBV6-6 and TRBJ2-7, with D perhaps given as TRBD1 or TRBD2 (6 bases each). The clonotype originates from a human patient who received a liver transplant. Some T cells may arise from the graft donor. The sample was CD4+ T cells from blood, taken around 48 months after liver transplant. The CDR3, as DNA: TGTGCCAGCAGTTACTCCCCGGGGGCCCCCTACGAGCAGTACTTC. It is translated as CASSYSPGAPYEQYF.